This passage covers 16 T cell receptor beta chains from one sample sequenced in a study of shared clonotypes between healthy human individuals. The protocol was immunoSEQ multiplex PCR, while the TCRdb copy is restricted to in-frame clones and leaves out a portion. The table lists over 2 million clones, about 95% of them singletons. Cells designated naive CD8 were CD45RO-negative and were positively selected for CCR7, with terminally differentiated effector memory CD45RA+ cells excluded. The specimen sequenced was naive CD8+ T cells sorted from blood. Receptor source: a man aged 18 to 30 in good health.

The V call is TRBV6-6, the J call TRBJ2-5, with 13 bases fitting TRBD2. The CDR3 has 16 residues. The germline V gene has CDR1 MNHNY and CDR2 SVGAGI (reference sequence). J was trimmed by 4 bases and V by 5 bases; bases with no gene match: 7. CDR3 nucleotides: TGTGCCAGCAGTACTAGCGGGAGGGCCTTGGGAGAGACCCAGTACTTC. Protein sequence: CASSTSGRALGETQYF.

Worth noting for this clone: At the DNA level, this CDR3 is encoded by other sequences in the same sample as well. The genes are TRBV30 and TRBJ2-7; D gene unclear. Germline CDR1 and CDR2: GTSNPN and SVGIG (reference sequence). The CDR3 loop spans 11 amino acids. Trimming took 3 bases from V and 3 from J, leaving 6 bases between them. CDR3 region: CAWSTVYEQYF. The CDR3 bases are TGTGCCTGGAGCACAGTCTACGAGCAGTACTTC.

The chain uses TRBV6-5 and TRBJ1-1, with TRBD1 as a possible D gene (6 bases). Germline CDR1 reads MNHEY; CDR2 reads SVGAGI. The CDR3 runs to 13 residues. V was clipped by 7 bases and J by 1 base, with 10 bases between them. CDR3 sequence (DNA): TGTGCCAGCACACAGGGAGGGAACACTGAAGCTTTCTTT. It is translated as CASTQGGNTEAFF.

V usage is TRBV19 and J usage is TRBJ2-1; D is possibly TRBD2 (5 bases). The CDR3 has 14 amino acids. V lost 3 bases and J lost 4, with 10 bases in between. From germline, CDR1 is LNHDA and CDR2 SQIVND (reference sequence). The CDR3 is CASSISRGYNEQFF. In DNA form, the CDR3 reads TGTGCCAGTAGTATTAGTCGGGGTTACAATGAGCAGTTCTTC.

This chain connects TRBV6-5 to TRBJ2-5, with D unclear. V lost 0 bases and J 4 bases, leaving 12 bases between the germline ends. Germline values: CDR1 MNHEY, CDR2 SVGAGI. CDR3 length: 15 amino acids. CDR3 nucleotide sequence: TGTGCCAGCAGTTACTCTGGCACCCTCGCAGAGACCCAGTACTTC. It codes for CASSYSGTLAETQYF.

The CDR3 DNA follows: TGTGCCAGCAGCTTGGACAGGGGCAGAGGGGGCGAGCAGTACTTC. Its translation is CASSLDRGRGGEQYF. The chain recombines TRBV5-6 with TRBJ2-7; 7 bases match TRBD1. Unmatched junction bases numbered 9, after V lost 0 bases and J lost 6 bases. Germline lookup yields CDR1 SGHDT and CDR2 YYEEEE. The CDR3 runs 15 residues.

The rearrangement uses TRBV27 and TRBJ2-7; no clear D gene. The CDR3 extends over 15 amino acids. The ends were cut back, 3 bases at V and 4 bases at J, with 16 bases in the middle. Germline CDR1 is MNHEY and CDR2 is SMNVEV (reference sequence). CDR3 sequence reads: CASSFPHITSYEQYF. In DNA, the CDR3 is TGTGCCAGCAGTTTTCCCCATATAACCTCTTACGAGCAGTACTTC.

This rearrangement joins TRBV9 to TRBJ2-3, with 9 bases aligning to TRBD2. CDR1 is SGDLS and CDR2 is YYNGEE in the germline V gene. V dropped 0 bases and J dropped 0; count of bases not matched to a gene: 11. The CDR3 length is 19 residues. The CDR3 here is CASSVASSGGYSSTDTQYF. CDR3 coding DNA: TGTGCCAGCAGCGTAGCTAGTAGCGGGGGATACTCTAGCACAGATACGCAGTATTTT.

The chain links TRBV18 to TRBJ2-1; D is possibly TRBD1 (5 bases). Germline V gene sequence: CDR1 KGHSH, CDR2 LQKENI. V was shortened by 0 bases and J by 0 bases, with 6 bases between the two germline ends. The CDR3 is 15 residues long. CDR3 DNA: TGTGCCAGCTCACCACCAGGGGACTCCTACAATGAGCAGTTCTTC. Its translation: CASSPPGDSYNEQFF. Looking up the rest from reference TRBV18 and TRBJ2-1 gives the full variable domain: NAGVMQNPRHLVRRRGQEARLRCSPMKGHSHVYWYRQLPEEGLKFMVYLQKENIIDESGMPKERFSAEFPKEGPSILRIQQVVRGDSAAYFCASSPPGDSYNEQFFGPGTRLTVL.

As to this clone: Other DNA sequences in this specimen translate into the identical CDR3. The CDR3 here is CASSGGPSYEQYF. Here the CDR3 DNA reads TGTGCCAGCAGCGGGGGACCATCCTACGAGCAGTACTTC. The chain carries TRBV5-4 and TRBJ2-7; D is possibly TRBD1 or TRBD2 (5 bases each). The CDR3 is 13 residues long. Per the germline V gene, CDR1 is SGHNT and CDR2 is YYREEE (reference sequence). Trimming pared 4 bases from V and 1 base from J, leaving 9 bases between.

The V call is TRBV4-1, the J call TRBJ2-1; perhaps TRBD1 as D (6 bases). Trimming took off 1 base at V and 4 bases at J, with 14 bases between the two ends. Germline lookup yields CDR1 MGHRA and CDR2 YSYEKL. The length of the CDR3 is 16 residues. The CDR3 region is CASSQAGQILYNEQFF. The CDR3 region has the DNA TGCGCCAGCAGCCAAGCTGGACAGATCTTATACAATGAGCAGTTCTTC.

V is TRBV7-9 and J is TRBJ2-5; D may be TRBD1 (6 bases). V lost 5 bases and J 1 base, leaving 11 bases between the germline ends. Germline assignment: CDR1 SEHNR and CDR2 FQNEAQ (reference sequence). CDR3 length equals 14 residues. CDR3 DNA sequence: TGTGCCAGCAGCCTCTCGGACAGCCAAGAGACCCAGTACTTC. This gives the protein CASSLSDSQETQYF. Using reference TRBV7-9 and TRBJ2-5 for the parts outside the CDR3, the full variable domain is DTGVSQNPRHKITKRGQNVTFRCDPISEHNRLYWYRQTLGQGPEFLTYFQNEAQLEKSRLLSDRFSAERPKGSFSTLEIQRTEQGDSAMYLCASSLSDSQETQYFGPGTRLLVL.

This clone came up once. The J gene is TRBJ2-6, the V gene TRBV28, with D possibly TRBD2 on 6 matching bases. V shed 4 bases and J shed 0 bases, with 28 bases lying between them. The CDR3 consists of 22 residues. Germline V gives CDR1 MDHEN, CDR2 SYDVKM. CDR3 loop: CASSSTAGGVRPPSSGANVLTF. CDR3 bases: TGTGCCAGCAGTTCAACCGCGGGCGGGGTTCGGCCCCCGAGCTCTGGGGCCAACGTCCTGACTTTC.

The chain is built from TRBV6-5 and TRBJ2-6; TRBD1 matches at 9 bases. The germline gives CDR1 MNHEY, CDR2 SVGAGI. V was pared by 10 bases and J by 12 bases, with 7 bases of the junction left unmatched. This CDR3 is 12 amino acids long. The CDR3 DNA follows: TGTGCCATCGGCGGGACAGGGACCGTCCTGACTTTC. This encodes CAIGGTGTVLTF.

The chain combines TRBV4-1 with TRBJ2-1; TRBD2 matches 8 bases. This CDR3 is built from 16 residues. J lost 4 bases, V lost 1 base, and 6 bases had no gene match. Germline lookup yields CDR1 MGHRA and CDR2 YSYEKL. DNA for the CDR3: TGCGCCAGCAGCCAAGCCCAGCGGGGGCCTTACAATGAGCAGTTCTTC. Residues: CASSQAQRGPYNEQFF.

The rearrangement links TRBV29-1 to TRBJ2-7, with D perhaps matching TRBD1 (5 bases). Per germline, CDR1 SQVTM and CDR2 ANQGSEA. The ends were cut back, 6 bases at V and 1 base at J, with 10 bases in the middle. The CDR3 is 12 residues long. This CDR3 is CSVAGFSYEQYF. The DNA for the CDR3 is TGCAGCGTGGCAGGGTTTTCCTACGAGCAGTACTTC.